The 30 T cell receptor beta chains in this list originate from one sample, sequenced in a study of blood T cell repertoires in COVID-19. This table comes from immunoSEQ multiplex PCR, and its TCRdb copy is limited to in-frame clones, with some not included. The data contain some 300,000 clones, roughly 89% of them singletons. Material: peripheral blood. These receptors were obtained from a woman aged 40 to 50 with COVID-19, enrolled during active disease.

The V gene is TRBV11-3, the J gene TRBJ2-1, with TRBD2 identical over 10 bases. The CDR3 sequence is 12 residues long. The V gene end was trimmed by 4 bases and the J gene end by 12 bases; junction bases not matched to a gene: 3. Germline V gene sequence: CDR1 SGHNT, CDR2 YENEEA. The CDR3: CASSSRTSGQFF. CDR3 bases: TGTGCCAGCAGCTCCCGGACTAGCGGGCAGTTCTTC. Drawing the rest from reference TRBV11-3 and TRBJ2-1, the complete variable domain is EAGVVQSPRYKIIEKKQPVAFWCNPISGHNTLYWYLQNLGQGPELLIRYENEEAVDDSQLPKDRFSAERLKGVDSTLKIQPAELGDSAVYLCASSSRTSGQFFGPGTRLTVL.

This clone was counted once. This chain links TRBV3-1 (or the pseudogene TRBV3-2) with TRBJ1-1, with 8 bases lining up with TRBD1. Germline loops: CDR1 LGHDT, CDR2 YNNKEL (reference sequence). This CDR3 is built from 15 residues. V trimming: 3 bases; J trimming: 1 base; junction bases outside the gene matches: 4. The CDR3 DNA is TGTGCCAGCAGCCACGAGGACAGGGCGAACACTGAAGCTTTCTTT. This sequence encodes CASSHEDRANTEAFF.

The CDR3 protein is CASSLRGQPQHF. The CDR3 nucleotides read TGTGCCAGCAGCTTAAGGGGCCAGCCCCAGCATTTT. The chain has TRBV6-2 or TRBV6-3 and TRBJ1-5; D may be TRBD1 (5 bases). The germline V and J ends were trimmed by 6 bases and 7 bases, with 10 bases remaining between them. The germline CDR1 and CDR2 sequences are MNHEY and SVGEGT. The CDR3 totals 12 residues.

The genes are TRBV3-1 (or the pseudogene TRBV3-2) and TRBJ2-5, with D possibly matching TRBD2 (5 bases). V gave up 6 bases and J gave up 0 bases, with 11 bases separating them. The length of the CDR3 is 14 residues. The germline V gene encodes CDR1 LGHDT and CDR2 YNNKEL (reference sequence). CDR3 residues: CASRNTGYQETQYF. The CDR3 DNA sequence: TGTGCCAGCAGGAACACGGGGTACCAAGAGACCCAGTACTTC.

This chain links TRBV5-4 with TRBJ2-7; 13 nucleotides align to TRBD2. Germline CDR1 is SGHNT and CDR2 is YYREEE (reference sequence). The CDR3 covers 15 residues. Losses at the gene ends were 4 bases for V and 3 bases for J; bases not matched to a gene: 4. The CDR3 loop reads CASSRGTSGVYEQYF. The CDR3 DNA sequence: TGTGCCAGCAGCCGCGGGACTAGCGGGGTCTACGAGCAGTACTTC.

This clone was detected only once. This sequence joins TRBV4-1 and TRBJ1-3; TRBD1 matches at 9 bases. The CDR3 consists of 15 residues. V gave up 1 base and J gave up 4 bases; unmatched junction bases: 2. The germline V gene encodes CDR1 MGHRA and CDR2 YSYEKL. The CDR3 DNA follows: TGCGCCAGCAGCCAAGTTGGACAGGGGGGAAACACCATATATTTT. Protein: CASSQVGQGGNTIYF.

In DNA, the CDR3 is TGTGCCAGCAGCTACACGGTCCCCTCCGGGGAGCTGTTTTTT. Translated: CASSYTVPSGELFF. The chain uses TRBV6-5 and TRBJ2-2; no reliable D call. Between the trimmed V and J ends, which lost 6 bases and 6 bases, there was a span of 14 bases. Germline V gene sequence: CDR1 MNHEY, CDR2 SVGAGI. The CDR3 runs 14 residues.

The chain combines TRBV7-8 with TRBJ1-1; unclear D gene. Germline V CDR1 and CDR2: SGHVS, FQNEAQ. Trimming shortened V by 2 bases and J by 1 base, and 8 bases separated the two germline ends. The CDR3 has 14 amino acids. The chain's CDR3 is CASSLKSGNTEAFF. CDR3 nucleotides: TGTGCCAGCAGCTTAAAGTCGGGGAACACTGAAGCTTTCTTT. The full variable domain, completed using reference TRBV7-8 and TRBJ1-1, is GAGVSQSPRYKVAKRGQDVALRCDPISGHVSLFWYQQALGQGPEFLTYFQNEAQLDKSGLPSDRFFAERPEGSVSTLKIQRTQQEDSAVYLCASSLKSGNTEAFFGQGTRLTVV.

The chain employs TRBV27 and TRBJ1-6, with 8 bases lining up with TRBD1. Germline-derived CDR1 and CDR2 are MNHEY and SMNVEV (reference sequence). CDR3 length equals 15 residues. The V segment lost 3 bases and the J segment 6 bases; nucleotides outside the gene matches: 4. In nucleotides, the CDR3 is TGTGCCAGCAGTTTCGACAGGGGTAGTAATTCACCCCTCCACTTT. This sequence encodes CASSFDRGSNSPLHF.

The chain is built from TRBV9 and TRBJ2-2, with 8 bases fitting TRBD2. The germline V gene has CDR1 SGDLS and CDR2 YYNGEE. CDR3 length: 16 residues. J gave up 1 base and V 0 bases, and 2 bases lay outside the gene matches. For the CDR3, the DNA is TGTGCCAGCAGCGTAGGAAGCGGGGGGAACACCGGGGAGCTGTTTTTT. Protein sequence: CASSVGSGGNTGELFF.

The chain combines TRBV27 with TRBJ1-1; D not resolved. This CDR3 has 16 residues. CDR1 and CDR2 from the germline V gene are MNHEY and SMNVEV (reference sequence). V was trimmed by 9 bases and J by 0 bases, leaving 20 bases between them. The CDR3 nucleotides read TGTGCCAGTACAAACCGCCCGACTCTAATGAACACTGAAGCTTTCTTT. Translated: CASTNRPTLMNTEAFF.

V usage is TRBV25-1 and J usage is TRBJ2-7, with 8 bases fitting TRBD1. This CDR3 is built from 13 residues. With 8 bases clipped from V and 7 bases from J, the junction kept 10 bases outside the gene matches. Germline CDR1 MGHDK, CDR2 SYGVNS. Here the CDR3 DNA reads TGTGCCAGCGCTGACAGGGGTTCAAGGGAGCAGTACTTC. It encodes CASADRGSREQYF.

Comments on this clone: A read error may account for a junction end that differs from germline. The rearrangement uses TRBV12-3 or TRBV12-4 and TRBJ2-5; D unclear. There are 13 residues in the CDR3. The DNA of the CDR3 is TGTGCCTGCAGCTCTAACGGTAAAGAGACCCAGTACTTC. Translating it yields CACSSNGKETQYF.

V usage is TRBV20-1 and J usage is TRBJ1-4; unclear D gene. Germline assignment: CDR1 DFQATT and CDR2 SNEGSKA (reference sequence). Trimming left V 6 bases short and J 5 bases short, with 7 bases between. This CDR3 is built from 11 residues. CDR3 amino acids: CSARSNEKLFF. The CDR3 bases are TGCAGTGCCCGGTCCAATGAAAAACTGTTTTTT.

The CDR3 protein is CASILRAQGAYQLWGYTF. DNA for the CDR3: TGTGCCAGCATCCTTCGGGCACAGGGGGCCTATCAACTATGGGGCTACACCTTC. The rearrangement joins TRBV25-1 to TRBJ1-2; 9 bases line up with TRBD1. Germline CDR1 and CDR2: MGHDK and SYGVNS. With 7 bases clipped from V and 8 bases from J, the junction kept 23 bases outside the gene matches. The CDR3 contains 18 residues.

This clone was recorded a few times. Here the CDR3 reads CASSRFLITGTGNNQPQHF. CDR3 in DNA: TGTGCCAGCAGCCGTTTCCTGATTACCGGGACAGGGAACAATCAGCCCCAGCATTTT. This rearrangement joins TRBV5-6 to TRBJ1-5; 9 bases align to TRBD1. This CDR3 region has 19 residues. In germline, CDR1 is SGHDT, CDR2 YYEEEE. The V gene end was trimmed by 4 bases and the J gene end by 3 bases; junction bases not matched to a gene: 17. Combining the CDR3 with reference TRBV5-6 and TRBJ1-5 gives the whole variable domain DAGVTQSPTHLIKTRGQQVTLRCSPKSGHDTVSWYQQALGQGPQFIFQYYEEEERQRGNFPDRFSGHQFPNYSSELNVNALLLGDSALYLCASSRFLITGTGNNQPQHFGDGTRLSIL.

The genes are TRBV7-8 and TRBJ1-6; 8 nucleotides match TRBD1. This CDR3 spans 14 amino acids. Germline V gene sequence: CDR1 SGHVS, CDR2 FQNEAQ. Trimming took 5 bases from V and 10 from J; bases not matched to a gene: 7. The CDR3 protein is CASSRGQGGSPLHF. CDR3 bases: TGTGCCAGCAGCCGAGGACAGGGCGGGTCACCCCTCCACTTT.

This chain connects TRBV28 to TRBJ2-7; 7 nucleotides match TRBD1. Germline CDR1 is MDHEN and CDR2 is SYDVKM. This CDR3 spans 15 amino acids. V lost 2 bases, J lost 1 base, and 5 bases stayed unmatched. Here the CDR3 DNA reads TGTGCCAGCAGTTTACTGGGGACAGTTTCCTACGAGCAGTACTTC. Translation gives CASSLLGTVSYEQYF.

This chain links TRBV28 with TRBJ1-4; unclear D gene. Germline loops: CDR1 MDHEN, CDR2 SYDVKM. Trimming removed 7 bases from V and 0 bases from J, with 9 bases in between. This CDR3 is built from 14 residues. The CDR3 is CASIGPTTNEKLFF. CDR3 nucleotide sequence: TGTGCCAGCATTGGCCCCACAACTAATGAAAAACTGTTTTTT.

The rearrangement uses TRBV6-5 and TRBJ2-7, with 7 bases aligning to TRBD2. The CDR3 contains 14 residues. CDR1 is MNHEY and CDR2 is SVGAGI in the germline V gene. V lost 4 bases and J lost 2; bases outside the gene matches: 5. Here the CDR3 DNA reads TGTGCCAGCAGTTCCCGGGAGGCAACCTACGAGCAGTACTTC. It specifies CASSSREATYEQYF.

This sequence joins TRBV7-3 and TRBJ1-2; a possible D gene is TRBD1 (6 bases). The CDR3 spans 15 residues. Trimming removed 5 bases at V and 0 bases at J, with 13 bases between. Germline loops: CDR1 SGHTA, CDR2 FQGTGA. The CDR3 loop is CASSPGNRANYGYTF. The CDR3 region has the DNA TGTGCCAGCAGCCCGGGTAACAGGGCTAACTATGGCTACACCTTC. The entire variable domain, with the rest obtained from reference TRBV7-3 and TRBJ1-2, is as follows: GAGVSQTPSNKVTEKGKYVELRCDPISGHTALYWYRQSLGQGPEFLIYFQGTGAADDSGLPNDRFFAVRPEGSVSTLKIQRTERGDSAVYLCASSPGNRANYGYTFGSGTRLTVV.

This chain links TRBV5-6 with TRBJ2-7; TRBD1 might be the D (5 bases). The V and J ends lost 4 bases and 1 base respectively, with 15 bases between them. Germline CDR1 SGHDT, CDR2 YYEEEE. The CDR3 totals 15 residues. CDR3 sequence reads: CASSKRGGASYEQYF. The CDR3, as DNA: TGTGCCAGCAGCAAAAGAGGTGGGGCGTCCTACGAGCAGTACTTC.

About this clone: At one end, the junction sequence differs from germline, possibly due to a read error. This rearrangement joins TRBV12-3 or TRBV12-4 to TRBJ2-7; D call uncertain. The CDR3 has 12 residues. DNA of the CDR3: TGTGCCAGCAGTGCTTACAGAGACGAACAGTACTTC. Protein sequence: CASSAYRDEQYF.

The chain uses TRBV4-1 and TRBJ2-3; 7 bases agree with TRBD2. This CDR3 comprises 14 residues. The germline gives CDR1 MGHRA, CDR2 YSYEKL. The V and J ends lost 3 bases and 0 bases, in that order; junction bases with no gene match: 0. CDR3 nucleotide sequence: TGCGCCAGCAGCCAGGGAGGGAGCACAGATACGCAGTATTTT. Protein sequence: CASSQGGSTDTQYF.

This sequence joins TRBV19 and TRBJ1-5, with 9 bases identical to TRBD1. The J segment lost 4 bases and the V segment lost 5 bases, leaving 3 bases of the junction unmatched. The germline V gene has CDR1 LNHDA and CDR2 SQIVND (reference sequence). The CDR3 length is 14 residues. CDR3 bases: TGTGCCAGTAGTCCCGGACAGGGGAATCAGCCCCAGCATTTT. Amino acid sequence: CASSPGQGNQPQHF.

In this sample, this clone turned up once. The CDR3 DNA sequence: TGTGCCAGCAGTTTAATGGAGGGTCTGGGGACGGCCGGCTACACCTTC. Its translation is CASSLMEGLGTAGYTF. This chain connects TRBV28 to TRBJ1-2; a possible D gene is TRBD1 (5 bases). Per germline, CDR1 MDHEN and CDR2 SYDVKM. Deletions cut 2 bases from V and 8 bases from J, with 21 bases between. The CDR3 is 16 residues long.

The chain couples TRBV6-5 to TRBJ1-6, with 8 bases identical to TRBD1. The CDR3 contains 14 residues. Germline-derived CDR1 and CDR2 are MNHEY and SVGAGI. Trimming cost V 5 bases and J 10 bases; bases outside gene matches: 7. The CDR3 DNA reads as TGTGCCAGCAGTCCCCTTGACAGGGGCTCACCCCTCCACTTT. Translation: CASSPLDRGSPLHF.

The chain employs TRBV3-1 (or the pseudogene TRBV3-2) and TRBJ2-1; D may be TRBD2 (6 bases). The CDR3 has 13 residues. Trimming took 3 bases from V and 6 from J, leaving 9 bases between them. Germline loops: CDR1 LGHDT, CDR2 YNNKEL (reference sequence). The CDR3 nucleotides read TGTGCCAGCAGCCACCTGACTAGCAATGAGCAGTTCTTC. Protein product: CASSHLTSNEQFF.

V is TRBV28 and J is TRBJ2-7; 8 nucleotides align to TRBD1. V shed 5 bases, J shed 3 bases, and the junction held 9 bases outside the gene matches. The germline V gene encodes CDR1 MDHEN and CDR2 SYDVKM. CDR3 length: 15 amino acids. Written as DNA, the CDR3 is TGTGCCAGCAGTGAGATGGACAGGGATGACTACGAGCAGTACTTC. Amino acids: CASSEMDRDDYEQYF. Complete variable domain (other parts from reference TRBV28 and TRBJ2-7): DVKVTQSSRYLVKRTGEKVFLECVQDMDHENMFWYRQDPGLGLRLIYFSYDVKMKEKGDIPEGYSVSREKKERFSLILESASTNQTSMYLCASSEMDRDDYEQYFGPGTRLTVT.

The chain combines TRBV11-3 with TRBJ2-7, with a tentative D call TRBD2 (5 bases). Trimming cost V 5 bases and J 6 bases, with 20 bases left between them. The germline gives CDR1 SGHNT, CDR2 YENEEA. The CDR3 is 15 amino acids. The DNA for the CDR3 is TGTGCCAGCAGCCACGAAGGTGGGAGATCTGCCGAGCAGTACTTC. It is translated as CASSHEGGRSAEQYF.